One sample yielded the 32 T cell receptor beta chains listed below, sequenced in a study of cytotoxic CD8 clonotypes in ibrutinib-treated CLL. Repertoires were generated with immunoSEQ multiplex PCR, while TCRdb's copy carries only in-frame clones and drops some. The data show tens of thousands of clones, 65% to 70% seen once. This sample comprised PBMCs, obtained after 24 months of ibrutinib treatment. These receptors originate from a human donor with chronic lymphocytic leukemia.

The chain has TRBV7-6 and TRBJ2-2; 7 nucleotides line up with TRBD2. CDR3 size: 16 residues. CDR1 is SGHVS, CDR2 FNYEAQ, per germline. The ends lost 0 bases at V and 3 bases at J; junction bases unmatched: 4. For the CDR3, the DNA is TGTGCCAGCAGCTTAGCTCAGGGAGGGCACACCGGGGAGCTGTTTTTT. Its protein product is CASSLAQGGHTGELFF.

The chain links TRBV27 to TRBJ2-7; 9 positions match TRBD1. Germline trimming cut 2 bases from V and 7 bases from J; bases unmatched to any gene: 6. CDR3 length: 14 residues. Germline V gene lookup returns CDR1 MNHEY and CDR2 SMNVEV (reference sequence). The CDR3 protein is CASSLHRGLLEQYF. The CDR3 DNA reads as TGTGCCAGCAGTTTACACAGGGGGCTTCTAGAGCAGTACTTC.

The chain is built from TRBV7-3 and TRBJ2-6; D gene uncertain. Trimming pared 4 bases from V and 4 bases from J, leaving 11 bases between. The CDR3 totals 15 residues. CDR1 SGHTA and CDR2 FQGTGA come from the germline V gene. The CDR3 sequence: CASSSLSPGANVLTF. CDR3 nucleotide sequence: TGTGCCAGCAGCTCATTGTCCCCCGGGGCCAACGTCCTGACTTTC.

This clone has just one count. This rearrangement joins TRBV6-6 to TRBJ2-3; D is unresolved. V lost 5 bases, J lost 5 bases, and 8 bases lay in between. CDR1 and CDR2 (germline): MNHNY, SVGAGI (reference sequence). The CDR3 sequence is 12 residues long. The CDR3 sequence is CASSPAVDTQYF. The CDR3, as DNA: TGTGCCAGCAGTCCTGCCGTAGATACGCAGTATTTT.

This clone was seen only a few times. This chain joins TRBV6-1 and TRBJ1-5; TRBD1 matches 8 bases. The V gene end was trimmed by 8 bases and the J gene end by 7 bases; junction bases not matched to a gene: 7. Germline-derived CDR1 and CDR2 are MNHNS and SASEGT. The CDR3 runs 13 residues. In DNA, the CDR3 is TGTGCCAGCCAGGGGGCAGGGGGCCAGCCCCAGCATTTT. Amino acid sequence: CASQGAGGQPQHF.

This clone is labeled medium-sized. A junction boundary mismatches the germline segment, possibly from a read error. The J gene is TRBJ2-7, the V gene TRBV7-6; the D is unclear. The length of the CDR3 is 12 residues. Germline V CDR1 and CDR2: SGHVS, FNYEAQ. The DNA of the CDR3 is TGTGCCAGCAGCCGTCCCCTAGGCCCTCCTGACTTC. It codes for CASSRPLGPPDF.

The CDR3 reads CASSPQGTPYEQYF. In nucleotides, the CDR3 is TGTGCCAGCAGTCCCCAGGGGACACCATACGAGCAGTACTTC. The chain carries TRBV28 and TRBJ2-7, with D tentatively TRBD1 (6 bases). Germline V gives CDR1 MDHEN, CDR2 SYDVKM. The ends were cut back, 5 bases at V and 4 bases at J, with 15 bases in the middle. The CDR3 is made up of 14 amino acids.

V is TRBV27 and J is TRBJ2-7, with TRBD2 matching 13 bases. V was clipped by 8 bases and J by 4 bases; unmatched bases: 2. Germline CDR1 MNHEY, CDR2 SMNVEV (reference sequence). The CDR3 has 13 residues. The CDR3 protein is CASWGLAGYEQYF. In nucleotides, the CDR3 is TGTGCCAGCTGGGGACTAGCGGGGTACGAGCAGTACTTC.

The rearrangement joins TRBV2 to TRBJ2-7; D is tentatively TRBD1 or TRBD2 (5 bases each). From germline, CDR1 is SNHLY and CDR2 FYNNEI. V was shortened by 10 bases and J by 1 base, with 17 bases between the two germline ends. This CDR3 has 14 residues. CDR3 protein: CANLRDRWSYEQYF. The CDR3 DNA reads TGTGCCAACCTCCGGGACCGATGGTCCTACGAGCAGTACTTC.

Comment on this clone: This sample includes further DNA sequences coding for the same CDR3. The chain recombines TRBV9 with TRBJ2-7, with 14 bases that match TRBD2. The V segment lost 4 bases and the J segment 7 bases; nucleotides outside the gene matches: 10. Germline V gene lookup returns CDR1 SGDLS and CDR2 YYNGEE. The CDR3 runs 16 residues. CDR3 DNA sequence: TGTGCCAGCAGCCCGACGGGACTAGCGGGAGACTATGAGCAGTACTTC. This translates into CASSPTGLAGDYEQYF. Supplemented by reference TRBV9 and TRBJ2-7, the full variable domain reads DSGVTQTPKHLITATGQRVTLRCSPRSGDLSVYWYQQSLDQGLQFLIQYYNGEERAKGNILERFSAQQFPDLHSELNLSSLELGDSALYFCASSPTGLAGDYEQYFGPGTRLTVT.

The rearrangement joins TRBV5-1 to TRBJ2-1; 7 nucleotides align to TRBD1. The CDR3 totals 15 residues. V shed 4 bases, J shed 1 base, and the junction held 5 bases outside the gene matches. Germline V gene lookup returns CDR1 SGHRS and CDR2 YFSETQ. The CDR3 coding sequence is TGCGCCAGCAGCCGGGCGACAGGGTCCTACAATGAGCAGTTCTTC. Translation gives CASSRATGSYNEQFF.

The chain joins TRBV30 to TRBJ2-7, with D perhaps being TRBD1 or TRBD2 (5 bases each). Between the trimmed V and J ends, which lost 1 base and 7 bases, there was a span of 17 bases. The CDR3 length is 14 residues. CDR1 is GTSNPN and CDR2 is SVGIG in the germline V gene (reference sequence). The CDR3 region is CAWSGHPGRGEQYF. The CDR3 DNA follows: TGTGCCTGGAGTGGTCATCCGGGGCGAGGGGAGCAGTACTTC. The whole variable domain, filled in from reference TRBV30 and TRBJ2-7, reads SQTIHQWPATLVQPVGSPLSLECTVEGTSNPNLYWYRQAAGRGLQLLFYSVGIGQISSEVPQNLSASRPQDRQFILSSKKLLLSDSGFYLCAWSGHPGRGEQYFGPGTRLTVT.

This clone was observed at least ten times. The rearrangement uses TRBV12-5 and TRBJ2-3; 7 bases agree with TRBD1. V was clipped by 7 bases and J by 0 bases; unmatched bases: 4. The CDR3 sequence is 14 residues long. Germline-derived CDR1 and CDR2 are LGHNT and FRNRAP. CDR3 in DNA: TGTGCTAGTGCCTACAGGGGTAGCACAGATACGCAGTATTTT. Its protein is CASAYRGSTDTQYF.

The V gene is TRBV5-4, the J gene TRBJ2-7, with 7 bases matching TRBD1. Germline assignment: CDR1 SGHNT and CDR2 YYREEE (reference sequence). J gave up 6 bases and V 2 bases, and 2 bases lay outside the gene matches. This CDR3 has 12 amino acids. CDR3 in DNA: TGTGCCAGCAGCTTCAGACAGGGCGAGCAGTACTTC. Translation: CASSFRQGEQYF.

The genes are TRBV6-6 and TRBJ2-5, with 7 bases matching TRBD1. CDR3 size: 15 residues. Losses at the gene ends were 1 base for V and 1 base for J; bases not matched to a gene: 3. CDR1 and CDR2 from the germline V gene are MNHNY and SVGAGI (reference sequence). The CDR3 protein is CASSYYRTGQETQYF. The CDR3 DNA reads TGTGCCAGCAGTTACTACCGGACAGGCCAAGAGACCCAGTACTTC.

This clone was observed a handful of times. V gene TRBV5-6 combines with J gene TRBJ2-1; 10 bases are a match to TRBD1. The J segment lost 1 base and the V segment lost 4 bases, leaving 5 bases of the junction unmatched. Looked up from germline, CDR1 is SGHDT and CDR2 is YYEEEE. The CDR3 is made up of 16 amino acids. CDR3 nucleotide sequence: TGTGCCAGCAGCCTGACAGGGGGCAATTCCTACAATGAGCAGTTCTTC. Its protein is CASSLTGGNSYNEQFF.

CDR3 DNA: TGTGCCAGCAGCCCAAGGGGGACAGGGTCCTATGGCTACACCTTC. Translation gives CASSPRGTGSYGYTF. J is TRBJ1-2 and V is TRBV4-2, with 9 bases identical to TRBD1. Per germline, CDR1 LGHNA and CDR2 YNFKEQ. With 4 bases clipped from V and 4 bases from J, the junction kept 7 bases outside the gene matches. CDR3 size: 15 residues.

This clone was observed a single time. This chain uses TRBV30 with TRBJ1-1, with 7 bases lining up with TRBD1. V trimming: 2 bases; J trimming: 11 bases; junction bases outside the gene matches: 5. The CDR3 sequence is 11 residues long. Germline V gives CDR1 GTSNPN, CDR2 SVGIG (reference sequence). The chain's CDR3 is CAWSHQGEAFF. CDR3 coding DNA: TGTGCCTGGAGTCACCAGGGGGAGGCTTTCTTT.

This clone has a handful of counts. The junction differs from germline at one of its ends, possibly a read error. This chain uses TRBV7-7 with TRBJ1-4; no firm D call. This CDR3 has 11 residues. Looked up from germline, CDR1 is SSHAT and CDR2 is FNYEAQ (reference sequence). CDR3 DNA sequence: TGTGCTAGCAGCTTTGATGAAAAACTGTTTTTT. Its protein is CASSFDEKLFF.

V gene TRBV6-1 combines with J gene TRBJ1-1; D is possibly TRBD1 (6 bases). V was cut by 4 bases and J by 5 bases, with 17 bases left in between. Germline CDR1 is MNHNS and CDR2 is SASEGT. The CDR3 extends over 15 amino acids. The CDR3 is CASSGNPQGRTEAFF. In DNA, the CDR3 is TGTGCCAGCAGTGGCAACCCACAGGGAAGAACTGAAGCTTTCTTT.

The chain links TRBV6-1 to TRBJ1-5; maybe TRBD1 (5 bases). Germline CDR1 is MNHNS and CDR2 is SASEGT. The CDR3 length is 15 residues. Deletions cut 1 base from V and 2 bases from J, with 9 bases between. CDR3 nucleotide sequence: TGTGCCAGCAGTGAAGGGGGGGTTCGCAATCAGCCCCAGCATTTT. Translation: CASSEGGVRNQPQHF.

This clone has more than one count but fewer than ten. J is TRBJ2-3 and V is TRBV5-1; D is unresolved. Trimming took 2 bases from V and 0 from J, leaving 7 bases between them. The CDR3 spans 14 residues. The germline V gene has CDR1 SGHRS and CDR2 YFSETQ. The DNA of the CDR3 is TGCGCCAGCAGCTTAGCACTGAGCACAGATACGCAGTATTTT. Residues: CASSLALSTDTQYF.

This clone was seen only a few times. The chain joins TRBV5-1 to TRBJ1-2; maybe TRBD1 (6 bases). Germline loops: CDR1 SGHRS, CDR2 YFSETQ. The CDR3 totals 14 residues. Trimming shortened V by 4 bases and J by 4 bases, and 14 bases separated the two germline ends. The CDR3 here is CASSLRRDTYGYTF. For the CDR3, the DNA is TGCGCCAGCAGCCTTCGGAGGGACACCTATGGCTACACCTTC.

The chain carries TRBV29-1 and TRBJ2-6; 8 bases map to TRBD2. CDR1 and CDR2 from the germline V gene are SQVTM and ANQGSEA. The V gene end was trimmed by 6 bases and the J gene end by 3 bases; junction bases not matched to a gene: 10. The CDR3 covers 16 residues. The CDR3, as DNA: TGCAGCGTAGTTAGCGGGGAGGGTCATGGGGCCAACGTCCTGACTTTC. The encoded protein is CSVVSGEGHGANVLTF.

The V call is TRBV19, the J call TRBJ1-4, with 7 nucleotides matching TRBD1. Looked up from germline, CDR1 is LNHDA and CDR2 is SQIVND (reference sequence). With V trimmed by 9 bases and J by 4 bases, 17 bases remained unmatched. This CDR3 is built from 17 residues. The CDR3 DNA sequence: TGTGCCAGCCGGGCCCAGGGGGGCCAGGGGGTTAATGAAAAACTGTTTTTT. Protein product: CASRAQGGQGVNEKLFF.

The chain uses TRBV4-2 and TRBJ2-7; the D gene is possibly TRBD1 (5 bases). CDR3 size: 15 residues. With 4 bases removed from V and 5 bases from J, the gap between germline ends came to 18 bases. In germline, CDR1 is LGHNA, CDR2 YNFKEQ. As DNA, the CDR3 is TGTGCCAGCAGCCCATTCCGACAGCTCCTCGACGAGCAGTACTTC. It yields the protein CASSPFRQLLDEQYF.

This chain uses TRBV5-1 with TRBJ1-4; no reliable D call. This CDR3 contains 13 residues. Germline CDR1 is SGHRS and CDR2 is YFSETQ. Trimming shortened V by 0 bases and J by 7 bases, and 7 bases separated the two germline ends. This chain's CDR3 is CASSLESGEKLFF. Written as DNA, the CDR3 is TGCGCCAGCAGCTTGGAAAGCGGTGAAAAACTGTTTTTT.

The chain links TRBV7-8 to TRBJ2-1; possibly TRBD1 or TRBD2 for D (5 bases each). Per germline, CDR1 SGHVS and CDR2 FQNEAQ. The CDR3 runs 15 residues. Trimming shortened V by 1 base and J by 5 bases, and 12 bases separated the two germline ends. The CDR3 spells CASSLEGTDNNEQFF. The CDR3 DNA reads TGTGCCAGCAGCTTAGAAGGGACGGATAACAATGAGCAGTTCTTC. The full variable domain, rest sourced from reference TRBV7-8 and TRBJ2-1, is GAGVSQSPRYKVAKRGQDVALRCDPISGHVSLFWYQQALGQGPEFLTYFQNEAQLDKSGLPSDRFFAERPEGSVSTLKIQRTQQEDSAVYLCASSLEGTDNNEQFFGPGTRLTVL.

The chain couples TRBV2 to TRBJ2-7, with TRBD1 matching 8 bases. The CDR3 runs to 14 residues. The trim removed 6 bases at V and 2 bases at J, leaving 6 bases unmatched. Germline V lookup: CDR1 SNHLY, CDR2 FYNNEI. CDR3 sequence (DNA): TGTGCCAGCAGCGATAGGACAGGGCCCTACGAGCAGTACTTC. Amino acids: CASSDRTGPYEQYF.

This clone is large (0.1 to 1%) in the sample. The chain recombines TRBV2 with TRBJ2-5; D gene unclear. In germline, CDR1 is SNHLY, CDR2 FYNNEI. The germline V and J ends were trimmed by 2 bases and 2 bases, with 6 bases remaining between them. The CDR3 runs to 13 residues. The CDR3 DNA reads TGTGCCAGCAGTGAACTAGATCAAGAGACCCAGTACTTC. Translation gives CASSELDQETQYF.

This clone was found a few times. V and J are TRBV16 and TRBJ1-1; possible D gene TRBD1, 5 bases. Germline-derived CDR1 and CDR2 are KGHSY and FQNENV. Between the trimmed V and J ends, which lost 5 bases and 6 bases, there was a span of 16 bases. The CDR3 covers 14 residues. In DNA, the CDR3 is TGTGCCAGCAGCGGCGGGAGGGGAGGCTCTGAAGCTTTCTTT. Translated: CASSGGRGGSEAFF.

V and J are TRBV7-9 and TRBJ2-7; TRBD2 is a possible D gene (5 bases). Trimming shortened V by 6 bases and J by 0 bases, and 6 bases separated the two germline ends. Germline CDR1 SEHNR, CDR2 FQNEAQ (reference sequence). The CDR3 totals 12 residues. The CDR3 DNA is TGTGCCAGCAGTGGGAGCTCCTACGAGCAGTACTTC. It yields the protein CASSGSSYEQYF.